This T cell receptor beta chain was captured in a study of monozygotic twins with cystic fibrosis. About the research overall: Library input was about 3.3 micrograms of fragmented DNA, with about 15 PCR cycles. General observations from the study: Monozygotic CF twin pairs shared significantly more nucleotide-identical clonotypes than unrelated CF individuals did. Median Simpson clonality of about 0.01 suggested naive T cells predominated. V usage most resembled the co-twin in 13 of 16 pairs.

Here immunoSEQ multiplex PCR was the method, and the copy in TCRdb shows in-frame clones only, minus some. The sample consists of approximately 33,000 clones, around 82% of them appearing once. Notes on this clone: The antigen is unknown.

CDR3 length equals 15 residues. The germline V and J ends were trimmed by 2 bases and 1 base, with 11 bases remaining between them. Germline values: CDR1 LNHDA, CDR2 SQIVND (reference sequence). The source of this sequence is a girl aged 2 to 9 with cystic fibrosis. Sequencing was done on a sample of blood. The chain joins TRBV19 to TRBJ2-5, with D perhaps matching TRBD2 (7 bases). The CDR3 nucleotides read TGTGCCAGTAGTATATGGGGGGGGCCCCAAGAGACCCAGTACTTC. Translated, it gives CASSIWGGPQETQYF.